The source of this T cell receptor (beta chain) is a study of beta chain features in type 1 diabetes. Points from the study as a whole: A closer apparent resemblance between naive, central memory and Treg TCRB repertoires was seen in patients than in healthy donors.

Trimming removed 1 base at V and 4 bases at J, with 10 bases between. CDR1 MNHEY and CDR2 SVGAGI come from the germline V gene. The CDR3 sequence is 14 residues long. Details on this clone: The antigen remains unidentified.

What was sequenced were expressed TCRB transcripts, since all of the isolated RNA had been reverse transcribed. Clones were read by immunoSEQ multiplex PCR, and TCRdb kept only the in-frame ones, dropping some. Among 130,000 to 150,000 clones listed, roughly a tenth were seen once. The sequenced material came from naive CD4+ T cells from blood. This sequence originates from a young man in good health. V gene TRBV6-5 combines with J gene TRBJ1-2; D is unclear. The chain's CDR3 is CASSYFGSGYGYTF. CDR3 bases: TGTGCCAGCAGTTACTTCGGGAGCGGCTATGGCTACACCTTC.